This TCR beta chain is drawn from a study of blood T cells in healthy people across ages. Broader study findings: When one million T cells were used, diversity estimates were thought to be underestimates.

Through a sample-barcoded 5' primer and a J-beta primer mix, a second PCR was run for about 6 to 11 cycles. TCRdb re-derived calls from the 5' RACE reads in MiXCR, one entry per CDR3 protein. The sample carries about 760,000 distinct CDR3 sequences, approximately 25% recorded once. V was pared by 8 bases and J by 3 bases, with 7 bases between. CDR1 ENHRY and CDR2 SYGVKD come from the germline V gene. The length of the CDR3 is 11 residues. On this clonotype itself: Its matching antigen is unknown.

A further study also used this sample, focusing on T cells of mothers and their children. From that second work: About 3 million TCR beta reads per child versus over 9.5 million per mother. T cell clones that were persistent and microchimeric went undetected.

Sequenced sample: blood. The gene calls are TRBV10-3 and TRBJ1-1; D gene ambiguous. The TCR was taken from a boy aged 5-17 years in good health. The CDR3 DNA reads TGTGCCATCGGTGGAGACACTGAAGCTTTCTTT. This translates into CAIGGDTEAFF.